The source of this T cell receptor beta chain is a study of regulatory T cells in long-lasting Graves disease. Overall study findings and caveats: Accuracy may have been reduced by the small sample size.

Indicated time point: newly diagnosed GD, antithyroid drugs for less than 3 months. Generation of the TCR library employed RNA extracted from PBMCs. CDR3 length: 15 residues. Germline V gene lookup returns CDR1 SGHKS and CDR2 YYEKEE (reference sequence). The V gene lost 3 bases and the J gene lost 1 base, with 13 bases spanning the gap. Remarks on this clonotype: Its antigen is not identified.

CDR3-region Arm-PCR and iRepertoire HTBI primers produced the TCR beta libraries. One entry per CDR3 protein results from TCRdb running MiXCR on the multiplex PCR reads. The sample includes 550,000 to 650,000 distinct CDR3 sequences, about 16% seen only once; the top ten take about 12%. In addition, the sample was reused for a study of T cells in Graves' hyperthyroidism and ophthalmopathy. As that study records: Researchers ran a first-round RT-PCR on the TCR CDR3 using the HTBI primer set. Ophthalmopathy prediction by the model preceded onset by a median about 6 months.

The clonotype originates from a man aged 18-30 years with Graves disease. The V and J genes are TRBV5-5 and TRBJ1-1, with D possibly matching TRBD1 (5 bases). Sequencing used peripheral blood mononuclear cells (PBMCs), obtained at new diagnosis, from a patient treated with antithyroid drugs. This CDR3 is CASSWQRQSNTEAFF. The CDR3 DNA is TGTGCCAGCAGCTGGCAGAGACAGTCGAACACTGAAGCTTTCTTT. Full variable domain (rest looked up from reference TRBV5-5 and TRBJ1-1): DAGVTQSPTHLIKTRGQQVTLRCSPISGHKSVSWYQQVLGQGPQFIFQYYEKEERGRGNFPDRFSARQFPNYSSELNVNALLLGDSALYLCASSWQRQSNTEAFFGQGTRLTVV.